One and the same sample provided the 5 T cell receptor beta chains below, sequenced in a study of blood T cell repertoires in COVID-19. Sequencing was performed with immunoSEQ multiplex PCR; in TCRdb, only in-frame clones are kept and a portion is missing. The sample holds 110,000 or so clones, approximately 84% seen once. The sample taken for sequencing was peripheral blood. Receptor source: a man aged 40-55 years with acute or convalescent COVID-19.

With respect to this clone: Other DNA sequences from this sample encode an identical CDR3 as well. The chain employs TRBV3-1 (or the pseudogene TRBV3-2) and TRBJ1-2; the D gene is possibly TRBD1 (5 bases). Germline CDR1 LGHDT, CDR2 YNNKEL (reference sequence). Trimming took 4 bases from V and 4 from J, leaving 10 bases between them. This CDR3 is built from 13 residues. Here the CDR3 reads CASSPGLGYGYTF. The CDR3 bases are TGTGCCAGCAGCCCAGGGTTGGGCTATGGCTACACCTTC.

The chain combines TRBV13 with TRBJ1-1; a possible D gene is TRBD1 (5 bases). The CDR3 contains 13 residues. Germline CDR1 is PRHDT and CDR2 is FYEKMQ (reference sequence). Trimming took 1 base from V and 3 from J, leaving 6 bases between them. CDR3 in amino acids: CASSLVRDTEAFF. The CDR3 DNA reads TGTGCCAGCAGCTTAGTCAGGGACACTGAAGCTTTCTTT.

This chain links TRBV24-1 with TRBJ2-2; maybe TRBD2 (6 bases). This CDR3 has 17 residues. Germline V gives CDR1 KGHDR, CDR2 SFDVKD. The germline V and J ends were trimmed by 4 bases and 0 bases, with 14 bases remaining between them. CDR3 DNA: TGTGCCACCAGTGACCCCCTTGCGGGGTCGAACACCGGGGAGCTGTTTTTT. Encoded protein: CATSDPLAGSNTGELFF.

This rearrangement joins TRBV19 to TRBJ1-2; D not resolved. V was shortened by 3 bases and J by 8 bases, with 13 bases between the two germline ends. CDR3 length equals 13 residues. Germline values: CDR1 LNHDA, CDR2 SQIVND (reference sequence). In DNA form, the CDR3 reads TGTGCCAGTAGTATCGGACTGGGATACGGCTACACCTTC. It translates to CASSIGLGYGYTF.

The rearrangement uses TRBV27 and TRBJ2-5; 9 positions agree with TRBD1. This CDR3 comprises 16 residues. From germline, CDR1 is MNHEY and CDR2 SMNVEV (reference sequence). V was pared by 5 bases and J by 0 bases, with 7 bases of the junction left unmatched. For the CDR3, the DNA is TGTGCCAGCAGTGGCTACAGGGGGCAGTACCAAGAGACCCAGTACTTC. Its protein product is CASSGYRGQYQETQYF.